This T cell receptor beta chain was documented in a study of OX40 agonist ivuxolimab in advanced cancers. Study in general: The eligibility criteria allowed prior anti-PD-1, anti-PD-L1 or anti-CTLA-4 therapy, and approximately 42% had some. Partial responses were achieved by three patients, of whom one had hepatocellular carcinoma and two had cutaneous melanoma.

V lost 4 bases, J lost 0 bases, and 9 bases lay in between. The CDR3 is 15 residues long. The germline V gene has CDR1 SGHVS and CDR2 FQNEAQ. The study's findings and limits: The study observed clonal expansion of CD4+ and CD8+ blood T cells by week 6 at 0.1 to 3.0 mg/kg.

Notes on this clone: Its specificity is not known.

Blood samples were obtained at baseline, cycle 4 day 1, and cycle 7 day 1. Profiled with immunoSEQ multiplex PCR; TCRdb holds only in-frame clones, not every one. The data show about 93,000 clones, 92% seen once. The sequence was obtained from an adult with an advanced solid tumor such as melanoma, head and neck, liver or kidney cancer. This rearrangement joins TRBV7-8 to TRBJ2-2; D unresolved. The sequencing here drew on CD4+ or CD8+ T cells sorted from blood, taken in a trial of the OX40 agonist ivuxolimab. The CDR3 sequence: CASSSYRTNTGELFF. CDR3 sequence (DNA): TGTGCCAGCAGCTCCTATCGGACGAACACCGGGGAGCTGTTTTTT.